These T cell receptor beta chains were read from a single sample in a study of human T cells and chemical hapten exposure. One entry per CDR3 protein, called by TCRdb with MiXCR from the RACE reads. The sample has about 120,000 distinct CDR3 sequences, 9% to 14% seen once. This material consisted of whole blood, taken in connection with sensitization to the hapten diphenylcyclopropenone (DPC). Receptors were obtained from a woman between 45 and 60 years old with alopecia areata. Some clones in this sample may be carry-over from other donors' samples. CDR3s include the opening cysteine and the closing phenylalanine or tryptophan. Fields, in order: V gene, D gene, clone size, J gene, CDR3 protein, CDR3 DNA. D genes are given only for firm matches. Rows give clone size only sometimes, using once, few, many, or a class for an expanded clone.

TRBV10-2	.	few	TRBJ1-2	CASSETGGPGYTF	TGCGCCAGCAGTGAAACCGGGGGCCCTGGCTACACCTTC
TRBV28	TRBD1	.	TRBJ2-5	CASSSPGQGRETQYF	TGTGCCAGCAGTTCTCCGGGACAGGGGAGAGAGACCCAGTACTTC
TRBV11-2	.	few	TRBJ2-3	CASSLSWEEDTQYF	TGTGCCAGCAGCTTAAGTTGGGAGGAGGATACGCAGTATTTT
TRBV20-1	TRBD2	few	TRBJ2-3	CSARVSGVTDTQYF	TGCAGTGCTAGGGTTAGCGGGGTCACAGATACGCAGTATTTT
TRBV2	.	many	TRBJ2-3	CASSENRPNTDTQYF	TGTGCCAGCAGTGAGAACAGGCCGAACACAGATACGCAGTATTTT
TRBV7-9	.	many	TRBJ1-2	CASSPDRIYGYTF	TGTGCCAGCAGCCCGGACAGAATCTATGGCTACACCTTC
TRBV12-2	.	many	TRBJ1-2	CASRLYPAAPDYGYTF	TGTGCAAGTCGCTTATATCCGGCAGCTCCTGACTATGGCTACACCTTC
TRBV29-1	TRBD2	many	TRBJ2-3	CSSGGPADTQYF	TGCAGCTCGGGGGGGCCGGCAGATACGCAGTATTTT
TRBV28	TRBD1	.	TRBJ2-7	CASAGGQGVLEQYF	TGTGCCAGTGCGGGCGGACAGGGGGTGCTTGAGCAGTACTTC
TRBV29-1	.	few	TRBJ2-7	CSVEPVDATWQGQYF	TGCAGCGTTGAACCTGTGGACGCGACCTGGCAGGGGCAGTACTTC
TRBV29-1	.	.	TRBJ2-7	CSARDIYEQYF	TGCAGCGCAAGGGACATCTACGAGCAGTACTTC
TRBV20-1	TRBD2	many	TRBJ2-1	CSASGAAGVSYNEQFF	TGCAGTGCCTCGGGAGCAGCGGGAGTTTCCTACAATGAGCAGTTCTTC
TRBV27	TRBD2	few	TRBJ2-1	CASSLVGGSPYNEQFF	TGTGCCAGCAGTTTAGTTGGCGGGAGCCCCTACAATGAGCAGTTCTTC
TRBV20-1	TRBD2	many	TRBJ2-5	CSARTLGSGSKETQYF	TGCAGTGCTAGAACCCTGGGTAGCGGGAGTAAGGAGACCCAGTACTTC
TRBV7-9	.	.	TRBJ2-7	CASSSDDSLFYEQYF	TGTGCCAGCAGCTCTGACGATTCCCTTTTCTACGAGCAGTACTTC
TRBV7-2	TRBD1	few	TRBJ2-7	CASANSGGAGEQYF	TGTGCCAGCGCAAATTCAGGGGGCGCGGGGGAGCAGTACTTC